This TCR beta chain emerged from a study of blood T cell repertoires in COVID-19. Measured with immunoSEQ multiplex PCR; TCRdb has only the in-frame clones, and not every one. The sample lists 310,000 or so clones; around 88% were seen once. The V end lost 0 bases, the J end lost 0 bases, and 8 bases lay between the germline ends. The CDR3 covers 16 residues. Germline V gene sequence: CDR1 SGHTA, CDR2 FQGNSA. The sequencing sample was made of PBMCs or T cells enriched from blood (not recorded which). The source of this sequence is a middle-aged woman who had recovered from COVID-19. The chain links TRBV7-2 to TRBJ2-2; D unclear. The CDR3 region has the DNA TGTGCCAGCAGCTTAGCGTGGCCGACGAACACCGGGGAGCTGTTTTTT. Translating gives CASSLAWPTNTGELFF.